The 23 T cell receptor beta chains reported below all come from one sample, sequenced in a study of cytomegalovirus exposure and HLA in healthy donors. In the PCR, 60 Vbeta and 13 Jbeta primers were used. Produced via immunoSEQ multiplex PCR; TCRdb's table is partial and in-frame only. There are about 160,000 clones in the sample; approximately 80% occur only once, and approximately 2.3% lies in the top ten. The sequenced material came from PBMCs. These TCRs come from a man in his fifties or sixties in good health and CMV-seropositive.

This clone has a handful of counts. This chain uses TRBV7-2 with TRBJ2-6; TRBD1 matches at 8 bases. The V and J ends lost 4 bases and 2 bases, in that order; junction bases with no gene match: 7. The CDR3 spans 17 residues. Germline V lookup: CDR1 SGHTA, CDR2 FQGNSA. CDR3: CASSSPTGVPGANVLTF. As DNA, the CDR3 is TGTGCCAGCAGCTCCCCGACAGGGGTCCCTGGGGCCAACGTCCTGACTTTC.

CDR3 coding DNA: TGTGCCAGCAGCCCCGGGACAGAGTATGGCTACACCTTC. It is translated as CASSPGTEYGYTF. The V and J genes are TRBV5-6 and TRBJ1-2, with 7 bases fitting TRBD1. Germline V CDR1 and CDR2: SGHDT, YYEEEE. The CDR3 totals 13 residues. V was pared by 4 bases and J by 5 bases, with 5 bases of the junction left unmatched.

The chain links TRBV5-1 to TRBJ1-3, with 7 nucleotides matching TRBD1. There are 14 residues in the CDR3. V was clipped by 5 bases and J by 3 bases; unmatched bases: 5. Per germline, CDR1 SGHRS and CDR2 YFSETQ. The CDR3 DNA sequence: TGCGCCAGCAGTTCCAGGGGGATTGGAAACACCATATATTTT. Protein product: CASSSRGIGNTIYF.

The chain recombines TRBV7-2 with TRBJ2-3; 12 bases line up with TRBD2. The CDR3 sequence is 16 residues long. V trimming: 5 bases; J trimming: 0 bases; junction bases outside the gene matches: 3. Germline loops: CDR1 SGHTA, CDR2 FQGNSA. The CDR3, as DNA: TGTGCCAGCAGCACCGGACTAGCGGGGAGCACAGATACGCAGTATTTT. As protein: CASSTGLAGSTDTQYF.

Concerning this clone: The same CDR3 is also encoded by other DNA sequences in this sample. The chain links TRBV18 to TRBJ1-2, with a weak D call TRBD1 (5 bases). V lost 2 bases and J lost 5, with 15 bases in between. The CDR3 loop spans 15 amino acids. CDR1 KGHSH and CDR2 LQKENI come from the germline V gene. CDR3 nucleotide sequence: TGTGCCAGCTCACCAGGGTCTGCGACAGCGTATGGCTACACCTTC. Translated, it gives CASSPGSATAYGYTF.

The CDR3 region has the DNA TGTGCCACAAGACAGGGCGAGTTCAACTCTGGAAACACCATATATTTT. Amino acids: CATRQGEFNSGNTIYF. The chain is built from TRBV28 and TRBJ1-3; 7 nucleotides agree with TRBD1. The CDR3 covers 16 residues. V gave up 10 bases and J gave up 0 bases; unmatched junction bases: 12. Per the germline V gene, CDR1 is MDHEN and CDR2 is SYDVKM.

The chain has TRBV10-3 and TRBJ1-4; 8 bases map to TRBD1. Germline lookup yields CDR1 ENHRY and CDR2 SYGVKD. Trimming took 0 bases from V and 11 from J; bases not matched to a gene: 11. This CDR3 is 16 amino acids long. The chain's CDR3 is CAISESKERTGQKLFF. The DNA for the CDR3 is TGTGCCATCAGTGAGTCGAAAGAACGGACAGGGCAGAAACTGTTTTTT.

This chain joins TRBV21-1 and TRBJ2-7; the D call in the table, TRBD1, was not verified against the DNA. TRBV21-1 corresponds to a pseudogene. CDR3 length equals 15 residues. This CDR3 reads CASSKEGVIGYEQYF. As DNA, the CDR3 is TGTGCCAGCAGCAAAGAAGGGGTAATAGGTTACGAGCAGTACTTC.

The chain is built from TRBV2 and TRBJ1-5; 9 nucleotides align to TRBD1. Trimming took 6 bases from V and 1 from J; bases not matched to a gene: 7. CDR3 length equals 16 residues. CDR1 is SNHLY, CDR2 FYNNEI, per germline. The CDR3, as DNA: TGTGCCAGCAGGATAGACACAGGGGGCAGCAATCAGCCCCAGCATTTT. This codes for CASRIDTGGSNQPQHF.

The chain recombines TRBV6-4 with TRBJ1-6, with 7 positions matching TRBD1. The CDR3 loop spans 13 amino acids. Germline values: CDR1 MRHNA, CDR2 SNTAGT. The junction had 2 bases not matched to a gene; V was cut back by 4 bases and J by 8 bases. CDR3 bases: TGTGCCAGCAGTGCAGGGGGAGATTCACCCCTCCACTTT. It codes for CASSAGGDSPLHF.

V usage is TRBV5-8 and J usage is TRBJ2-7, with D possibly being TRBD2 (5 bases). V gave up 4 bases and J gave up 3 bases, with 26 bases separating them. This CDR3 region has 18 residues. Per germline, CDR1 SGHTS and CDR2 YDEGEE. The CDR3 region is CASSPETRAGLLDYEQYF. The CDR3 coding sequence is TGTGCCAGCAGCCCAGAGACTCGGGCGGGCCTACTAGACTACGAGCAGTACTTC.

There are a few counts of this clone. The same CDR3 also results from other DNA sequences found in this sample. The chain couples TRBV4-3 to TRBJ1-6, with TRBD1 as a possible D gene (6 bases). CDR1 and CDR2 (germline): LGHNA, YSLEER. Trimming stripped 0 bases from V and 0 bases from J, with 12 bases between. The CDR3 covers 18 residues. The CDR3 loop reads CASSQDTGSSSYNSPLHF. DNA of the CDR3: TGCGCCAGCAGCCAAGATACAGGGAGCAGCTCCTATAATTCACCCCTCCACTTT.

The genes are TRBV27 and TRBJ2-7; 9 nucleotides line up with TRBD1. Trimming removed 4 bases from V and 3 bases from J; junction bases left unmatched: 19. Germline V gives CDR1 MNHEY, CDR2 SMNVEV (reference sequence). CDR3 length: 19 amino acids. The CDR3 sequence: CASSSPTKLDRGESYEQYF. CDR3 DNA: TGTGCCAGCAGTTCCCCTACTAAACTGGACAGGGGAGAAAGCTACGAGCAGTACTTC.

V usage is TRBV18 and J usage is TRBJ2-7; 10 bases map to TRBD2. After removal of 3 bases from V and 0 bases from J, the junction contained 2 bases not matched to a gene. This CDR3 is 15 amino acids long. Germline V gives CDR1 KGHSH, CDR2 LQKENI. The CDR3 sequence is CASSPSGGASYEQYF. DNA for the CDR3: TGTGCCAGCTCACCGAGCGGGGGGGCCTCCTACGAGCAGTACTTC.

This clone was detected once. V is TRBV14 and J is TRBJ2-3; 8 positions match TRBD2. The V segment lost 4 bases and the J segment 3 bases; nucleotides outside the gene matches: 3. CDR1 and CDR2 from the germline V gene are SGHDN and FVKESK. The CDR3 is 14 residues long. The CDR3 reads CASSRIAGTDTQYF. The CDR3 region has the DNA TGTGCCAGCAGCCGCATAGCGGGGACAGATACGCAGTATTTT.

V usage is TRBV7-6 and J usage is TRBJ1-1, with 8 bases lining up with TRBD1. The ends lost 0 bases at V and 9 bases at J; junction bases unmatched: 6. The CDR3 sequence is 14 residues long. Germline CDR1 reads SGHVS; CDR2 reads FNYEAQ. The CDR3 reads CASSLAVQGEKAFF. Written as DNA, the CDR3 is TGTGCCAGCAGCTTAGCGGTACAGGGGGAAAAAGCTTTCTTT.

The CDR3, as DNA: TGTGCCAGCAGCTTAGTGGTGGGGGCCGGCAATCAGCCCCAGCATTTT. Its translation: CASSLVVGAGNQPQHF. The V gene is TRBV7-2, the J gene TRBJ1-5, with a possible D match to TRBD1 (6 bases). The CDR3 consists of 16 residues. Germline values: CDR1 SGHTA, CDR2 FQGNSA. V was trimmed by 1 base and J by 2 bases, leaving 12 bases between them.

The CDR3 DNA sequence: TGCGCCAGCAGCCAAGATTTCACTGATCAGCCCCAGCATTTT. Amino acid sequence: CASSQDFTDQPQHF. This rearrangement joins TRBV4-3 to TRBJ1-5; D ambiguous. Trimming took off 0 bases at V and 5 bases at J, with 8 bases between the two ends. Germline-derived CDR1 and CDR2 are LGHNA and YSLEER. This CDR3 region has 14 residues.

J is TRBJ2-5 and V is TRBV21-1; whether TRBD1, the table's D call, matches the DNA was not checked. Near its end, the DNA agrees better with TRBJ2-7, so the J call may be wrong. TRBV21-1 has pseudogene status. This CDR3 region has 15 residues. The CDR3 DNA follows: TGTGCCAGCAGCCCCGGGACAGGTAACTCCTACGAGCAGTACTTC. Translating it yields CASSPGTGNSYEQYF.

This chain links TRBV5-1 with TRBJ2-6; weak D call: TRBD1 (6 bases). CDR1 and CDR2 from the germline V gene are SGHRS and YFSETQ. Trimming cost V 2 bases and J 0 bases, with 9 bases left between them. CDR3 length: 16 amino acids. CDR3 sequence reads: CASSFTGSSGANVLTF. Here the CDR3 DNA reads TGCGCCAGCAGCTTCACAGGGAGCTCTGGGGCCAACGTCCTGACTTTC.

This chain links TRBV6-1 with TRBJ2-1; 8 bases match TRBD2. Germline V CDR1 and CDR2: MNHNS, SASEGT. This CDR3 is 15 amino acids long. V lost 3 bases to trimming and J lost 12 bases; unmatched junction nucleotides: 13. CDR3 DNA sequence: TGTGCCAGCAGTGACAGGACTAGCCCACTCTCGGCGCAGTTCTTC. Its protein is CASSDRTSPLSAQFF.

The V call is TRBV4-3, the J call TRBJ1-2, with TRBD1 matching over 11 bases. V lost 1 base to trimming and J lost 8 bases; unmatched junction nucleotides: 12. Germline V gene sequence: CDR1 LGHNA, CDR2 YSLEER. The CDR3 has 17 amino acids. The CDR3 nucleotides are TGCGCCAGCAGCCAAGTATCCGGGACAGGGGGGCTAGCGGGCTACACCTTC. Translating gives CASSQVSGTGGLAGYTF.

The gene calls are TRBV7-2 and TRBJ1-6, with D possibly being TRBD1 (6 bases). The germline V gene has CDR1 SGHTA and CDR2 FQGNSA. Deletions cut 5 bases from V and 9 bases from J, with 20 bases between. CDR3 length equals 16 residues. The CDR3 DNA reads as TGTGCCAGCAGCCTTAGTGGGGACAAAATAATTTCACCCCTCCACTTT. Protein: CASSLSGDKIISPLHF.